These 30 T cell receptor beta chains were all obtained from the same sample, sequenced in a study of CD8 T cells in ankylosing spondylitis. Notes on the study in general: One TCR beta motif, made up of about 8 highly homologous variants, appeared characteristic of ankylosing spondylitis blood.

For these receptors, no antigen is known. TCRdb passed the 5' RACE reads through MiXCR, listing each CDR3 protein once. The data contain a few hundred thousand distinct CDR3 sequences, approximately 20% of them singletons. Sequencing used blood, either unsorted or a sorted T cell fraction (not recorded which). These TCRs come from a male donor with ankylosing spondylitis.

This clonotype came up many times. This chain links TRBV5-1 with TRBJ2-5, with D hard to call. Germline CDR1 SGHRS, CDR2 YFSETQ. With 1 base removed from V and 5 bases from J, the gap between germline ends came to 3 bases. The CDR3 loop spans 11 amino acids. The CDR3 sequence: CASSLWETQYF. The CDR3 region has the DNA TGCGCCAGCAGCTTGTGGGAGACCCAGTACTTC.

This clonotype came up many times. The genes are TRBV5-1 and TRBJ2-1; possible D gene TRBD2, 6 bases. The CDR3 length is 14 residues. V was pared by 2 bases and J by 5 bases, with 11 bases between. Germline values: CDR1 SGHRS, CDR2 YFSETQ. The CDR3 DNA reads TGCGCCAGCAGCTTAAATACGGGAGACAATGAGCAGTTCTTC. Protein: CASSLNTGDNEQFF.

This rearrangement joins TRBV12-3 or TRBV12-4 to TRBJ1-5; tentatively, D is TRBD1 (5 bases). The CDR3 spans 15 residues. The V gene lost 5 bases and the J gene lost 3 bases, with 14 bases spanning the gap. In DNA form, the CDR3 reads TGTGCCAGCAGTCATCGACAGAAACCCAATCAGCCCCAGCATTTT. Encoded protein: CASSHRQKPNQPQHF.

The J gene is TRBJ2-3, the V gene TRBV19; the D gene is possibly TRBD2 (6 bases). V lost 6 bases and J 1 base, leaving 11 bases between the germline ends. The CDR3 spans 14 residues. Germline lookup yields CDR1 LNHDA and CDR2 SQIVND (reference sequence). CDR3 sequence reads: CASRPGDGTDTQYF. CDR3 nucleotide sequence: TGTGCCAGTAGACCGGGAGACGGCACAGATACGCAGTATTTT.

This clonotype was counted ten times or more. This sequence joins TRBV3-1 and TRBJ1-5; no reliable D call. Germline loops: CDR1 LGHDT, CDR2 YNNKEL (reference sequence). The length of the CDR3 is 12 residues. V lost 2 bases, J lost 4 bases, and 3 bases lay in between. The CDR3: CASSQLNQPQHF. CDR3 coding DNA: TGTGCCAGCAGCCAATTGAATCAGCCCCAGCATTTT.

The chain employs TRBV5-1 and TRBJ2-1; 9 bases are a match to TRBD1. CDR3 size: 15 residues. Per germline, CDR1 SGHRS and CDR2 YFSETQ. The trim removed 4 bases at V and 9 bases at J, leaving 11 bases unmatched. CDR3 residues: CASSGTGNFKLEQFF. In DNA, the CDR3 is TGCGCCAGCAGCGGGACAGGGAACTTTAAGCTTGAGCAGTTCTTC.

The J gene is TRBJ2-1, the V gene TRBV18, with unresolved D. CDR3 length equals 13 residues. The germline gives CDR1 KGHSH, CDR2 LQKENI. V lost 3 bases and J 7 bases, leaving 10 bases between the germline ends. CDR3 loop: CASSPLEGNEQFF. The CDR3 DNA follows: TGTGCCAGCTCACCCCTGGAAGGAAATGAGCAGTTCTTC.

This chain links TRBV28 with TRBJ2-1; 9 bases map to TRBD2. The CDR3 is made up of 13 amino acids. Germline assignment: CDR1 MDHEN and CDR2 SYDVKM. The V segment lost 5 bases and the J segment 9 bases; nucleotides outside the gene matches: 5. The DNA for the CDR3 is TGTGCCAGCAGTATAGCGGGAGTGGGTGAGCAGTTCTTC. Its protein product is CASSIAGVGEQFF.

The V call is TRBV10-3, the J call TRBJ1-3; 8 bases fit TRBD1. J lost 2 bases, V lost 11 bases, and 8 bases had no gene match. Germline lookup yields CDR1 ENHRY and CDR2 SYGVKD. The CDR3 contains 14 residues. The CDR3 bases are TGTGCCGCTAAACAGGGGGAAGCTGGAAACACCATATATTTT. Amino acid sequence: CAAKQGEAGNTIYF.

In its sample, this clonotype was seen a few times. The V call is TRBV21-1, the J call TRBJ2-7; TRBD2, as called in the table, went unchecked against the DNA. TRBV21-1 is shown as a pseudogene. The CDR3 consists of 16 residues. Here the CDR3 reads CASSKRLAGVNYEQYF. CDR3 bases: TGTGCCAGCAGCAAACGTCTAGCGGGAGTAAATTACGAGCAGTACTTC.

There are a few counts of this clonotype. This chain links TRBV10-3 with TRBJ2-7; 7 positions match TRBD1. V was pared by 1 base and J by 2 bases, with 5 bases of the junction left unmatched. The germline CDR1 and CDR2 sequences are ENHRY and SYGVKD. This CDR3 is 15 amino acids long. This CDR3 is CAISEWDRSTYEQYF. The CDR3 DNA is TGTGCCATCAGTGAGTGGGACAGATCTACCTACGAGCAGTACTTC.

This clonotype came up a few times. J is TRBJ2-5 and V is TRBV7-3, with 8 bases matching TRBD2. Looked up from germline, CDR1 is SGHTA and CDR2 is FQGTGA. This CDR3 is 15 amino acids long. J gave up 4 bases and V 3 bases, and 7 bases lay outside the gene matches. The CDR3 DNA reads as TGTGCCAGCAGCTTTAAGGCGGGAGGTGGAGAGACCCAGTACTTC. This gives the protein CASSFKAGGGETQYF.

This rearrangement joins TRBV29-1 to TRBJ2-3; TRBD2 agrees at 10 bases. Germline V CDR1 and CDR2: SQVTM, ANQGSEA. V shed 7 bases, J shed 1 base, and the junction held 5 bases outside the gene matches. This CDR3 region has 14 residues. The CDR3 here is CSGTGTSGTDTQYF. CDR3 DNA: TGCAGCGGGACTGGGACTAGCGGCACAGATACGCAGTATTTT.

In its sample, this clonotype was seen a few times. This chain connects TRBV18 to TRBJ2-3; unclear D gene. V lost 0 bases and J 1 base, leaving 8 bases between the germline ends. Germline CDR1 is KGHSH and CDR2 is LQKENI. The CDR3 length is 15 residues. CDR3 region: CASSPPAVRTDTQYF. The CDR3 bases are TGTGCCAGCTCACCACCGGCGGTTCGCACAGATACGCAGTATTTT.

This clonotype was seen only a few times. V usage is TRBV29-1 and J usage is TRBJ2-3; 7 bases fit TRBD2. The CDR3 totals 15 residues. Germline-derived CDR1 and CDR2 are SQVTM and ANQGSEA. With 4 bases clipped from V and 2 bases from J, the junction kept 9 bases outside the gene matches. As DNA, the CDR3 is TGCAGCGTTGGTGGTCTAGCGGCCTTCACAGATACGCAGTATTTT. Translation: CSVGGLAAFTDTQYF.

This clonotype was found a few times. The rearrangement joins TRBV6-5 to TRBJ1-3; a weak D match, TRBD1 (6 bases). CDR1 and CDR2 from the germline V gene are MNHEY and SVGAGI. CDR3 length: 16 amino acids. Trimming took off 2 bases at V and 2 bases at J, with 13 bases between the two ends. The CDR3 coding sequence is TGTGCCAGCAGTTACGAAGGGGGACCTACTGGAAACACCATATATTTT. It is translated as CASSYEGGPTGNTIYF.

This chain joins TRBV5-1 and TRBJ2-1, with D perhaps matching TRBD1 or TRBD2 (5 bases each). The CDR3 runs to 17 residues. The germline V gene encodes CDR1 SGHRS and CDR2 YFSETQ. V was clipped by 1 base and J by 6 bases, with 20 bases between them. The CDR3 sequence is CASSLNSGAILGNEQFF. The CDR3 bases are TGCGCCAGCAGCTTGAACTCCGGGGCAATTCTGGGCAATGAGCAGTTCTTC.

The sample holds one count of this clonotype. The gene calls are TRBV15 and TRBJ1-2; D unresolved. Germline V gene lookup returns CDR1 LNHNV and CDR2 YYDKDF (reference sequence). Trimming took off 1 base at V and 5 bases at J, with 11 bases between the two ends. The CDR3 runs 14 residues. As DNA, the CDR3 is TGTGCCACCAGCAGAGCTCGGACGGATTATGGCTACACCTTC. It specifies CATSRARTDYGYTF.

The rearrangement links TRBV4-2 to TRBJ2-1, with 9 bases aligning to TRBD2. The CDR3 spans 16 residues. Germline lookup yields CDR1 LGHNA and CDR2 YNFKEQ. J lost 7 bases, V lost 3 bases, and 10 bases had no gene match. CDR3 residues: CASSQPGAGGLNEQFF. DNA of the CDR3: TGTGCCAGCAGCCAGCCTGGAGCGGGAGGTTTGAATGAGCAGTTCTTC.

This clonotype turned up a few times. The chain is built from TRBV28 and TRBJ2-1; 9 bases map to TRBD2. Unmatched junction bases numbered 7, after V lost 3 bases and J lost 4 bases. Germline CDR1 MDHEN, CDR2 SYDVKM. The CDR3 length is 16 residues. The CDR3 here is CASSFQRLAEYNEQFF. The CDR3 nucleotides read TGTGCCAGCAGTTTCCAACGACTAGCGGAATACAATGAGCAGTTCTTC. Full variable domain (missing parts from reference TRBV28 and TRBJ2-1): DVKVTQSSRYLVKRTGEKVFLECVQDMDHENMFWYRQDPGLGLRLIYFSYDVKMKEKGDIPEGYSVSREKKERFSLILESASTNQTSMYLCASSFQRLAEYNEQFFGPGTRLTVL.

This clonotype has a count of ten or more. J is TRBJ2-2 and V is TRBV5-1, with 7 bases fitting TRBD1. The V segment lost 4 bases and the J segment 6 bases; nucleotides outside the gene matches: 9. Germline-derived CDR1 and CDR2 are SGHRS and YFSETQ. This CDR3 spans 15 amino acids. CDR3 DNA sequence: TGCGCCAGCAGCCTGTCAGACAGGGAGTCCGGGGAGCTGTTTTTT. Translating gives CASSLSDRESGELFF.

The V gene is TRBV28, the J gene TRBJ2-7; TRBD2 agrees at 7 bases. This CDR3 contains 14 residues. The germline V gene encodes CDR1 MDHEN and CDR2 SYDVKM. V trimming: 2 bases; J trimming: 7 bases; junction bases outside the gene matches: 8. The DNA for the CDR3 is TGTGCCAGCAGTTTAGAGGGAGGGCCAGGGGAGCAGTACTTC. Protein: CASSLEGGPGEQYF.

This clonotype was observed a few times. The chain carries TRBV7-9 and TRBJ1-5; TRBD1 might be the D (6 bases). Looked up from germline, CDR1 is SEHNR and CDR2 is FQNEAQ (reference sequence). The V end lost 5 bases, the J end lost 3 bases, and 17 bases lay between the germline ends. The CDR3 runs 16 residues. The CDR3 bases are TGTGCCAGCAGCGCAATCCGGGACAACTTCAATCAGCCCCAGCATTTT. Translation gives CASSAIRDNFNQPQHF.

This clonotype was observed a handful of times. The rearrangement uses TRBV20-1 and TRBJ1-5; D is unclear. V lost 0 bases to trimming and J lost 3 bases, with 3 bases between them. Germline lookup yields CDR1 DFQATT and CDR2 SNEGSKA (reference sequence). This CDR3 has 12 residues. The CDR3 spells CSARDVNQPQHF. The CDR3, as DNA: TGCAGTGCTAGAGACGTCAATCAGCCCCAGCATTTT.

This clonotype occurred a few times. This chain uses TRBV5-1 with TRBJ1-6; 9 positions agree with TRBD1. The germline V gene has CDR1 SGHRS and CDR2 YFSETQ. This CDR3 is 14 amino acids long. The V segment lost 4 bases and the J segment 7 bases; nucleotides outside the gene matches: 3. CDR3 region: CASSIGTGNSPLHF. The CDR3 DNA sequence: TGCGCCAGCAGCATCGGGACAGGGAATTCACCCCTCCACTTT.

The chain has TRBV6-1 and TRBJ2-1, with D unresolved. This CDR3 has 14 amino acids. CDR1 and CDR2 (germline): MNHNS, SASEGT. The V and J ends lost 8 bases and 3 bases respectively, with 14 bases between them. The CDR3 here is CASSSQRDYNEQFF. CDR3 nucleotides: TGTGCCAGCTCCTCCCAAAGGGACTACAATGAGCAGTTCTTC.

This chain links TRBV6-1 with TRBJ2-3, with 9 bases aligning to TRBD1. CDR1 is MNHNS, CDR2 SASEGT, per germline. The CDR3 has 15 residues. The junction had 5 bases not matched to a gene; V was cut back by 4 bases and J by 3 bases. The CDR3 DNA is TGTGCCAGCAGTGCCGGACAGGGGCAGACAGATACGCAGTATTTT. This gives the protein CASSAGQGQTDTQYF.

This clonotype was recorded a few times. The genes are TRBV5-1 and TRBJ2-7; D ambiguous. The CDR3 is 15 residues long. Between the trimmed V and J ends, which lost 2 bases and 5 bases, there was a span of 17 bases. Germline V gene sequence: CDR1 SGHRS, CDR2 YFSETQ. The CDR3 region is CASSFTTPVEDEQYF. The CDR3, as DNA: TGCGCCAGCAGCTTTACGACTCCGGTGGAAGACGAGCAGTACTTC.

The chain joins TRBV9 to TRBJ2-1, with D unresolved. The CDR3 runs 14 residues. CDR1 is SGDLS and CDR2 is YYNGEE in the germline V gene. Trimming shortened V by 0 bases and J by 4 bases, and 8 bases separated the two germline ends. The CDR3 coding sequence is TGTGCCAGCAGCGTAGATGCCGATTACAATGAGCAGTTCTTC. Protein sequence: CASSVDADYNEQFF.

This clonotype was counted once. This sequence joins TRBV7-3 and TRBJ2-2; D ambiguous. Trimming pared 5 bases from V and 1 base from J, leaving 5 bases between. In germline, CDR1 is SGHTA, CDR2 FQGTGA. This CDR3 contains 13 residues. CDR3: CASSPGNTGELFF. CDR3 bases: TGTGCCAGCAGCCCGGGGAACACCGGGGAGCTGTTTTTT.